This T cell receptor beta chain was captured in a study of T-cell memory formation after mild COVID-19 (dated by TCRdb to the early 2020s). With regard to the full study: Most TCR sequence clusters were specific to one of the two donors. Two young, previously healthy adult volunteers made up the cohort, one male and one female. In a couple of donors, T-cell clones that expanded and contracted after mild COVID-19 were followed by sequencing TCRalpha and TCRbeta repertoires longitudinally. The paper's findings and limits, for the study overall: Only a couple of mild cases were covered by the study, and larger cohorts that include severe cases with pre-infection samples were considered necessary. Some responding clones were found in pre-infection memory, which suggests that pre-existing cross-reactive memory T cells took part in the SARS-CoV-2 response. Contracting CD4+ clones turned up mainly in the CM and EM memory subsets, whereas EMRA was where CD8+ clones were enriched. Clones that contracted from day 15 to 85 showed balanced CD4/CD8 phenotypes, whereas a second wave of clones that expanded from day 15 to 37 leaned towards CD4+. Whether the second-wave clones peaking on day 37 were SARS-CoV-2 specific was not confirmed.

TCRdb names Illumina NovaSeq 6000 as the instrument used. Using 5'RACE with constant-segment primers, TCRalpha and TCRbeta cDNA libraries were constructed, with sample barcodes and unique molecular identifiers added in the process. RNA was extracted from every sample with Trizol reagent. Libraries were amplified in two PCR steps, with a second sample barcode and Illumina TruSeq adapters added in the second step. Libraries were sequenced on an Illumina NovaSeq with 2 x 150 bp paired-end reads. The study's processing was this. With migec v1.2.7, reads were demultiplexed and then collapsed into UMI-guided consensus sequences. Using mixcr v2.1.11, the UMI consensuses were aligned to TRA and TRB V and J templates and assembled into clonotypes. Expanded or contracted clonotypes were those called significant by both edgeR and NoisET, with noise models trained on biological replicates. For edgeR calls, the cutoffs were a false discovery rate-adjusted p below 0.01 and a log2 fold-change threshold of 1. As an exploratory analysis of dynamics, max-normalized trajectories of the 1000 most abundant clonotypes were examined with PCA combined with hierarchical clustering. Separately sequenced CD4+ and CD8+ repertoires were used to assign the CD4 or CD8 phenotype of responding clones. TCRdb reprocessing: public reads trimmed at Q25 with fastp, clones called with MiXCR, in-frame beta chains kept. One record per CDR3 amino acid sequence lists the most common genes and DNA. TCRdb, not the authors, supplied the V and J calls. Present in this sample are around 250,000 distinct CDR3 sequences, approximately 10% of which were seen just once. Of the sample, roughly a fifth falls within the top ten clones.

The sample holds a few counts of this clonotype. Its specific antigen is unknown. No much larger clone is present one base from it, and per-base qualities are unavailable. Ficoll-Paque density gradient centrifugation was the method used to isolate PBMCs. At the junction V is shortened by 4 bases and J by 5 bases; bases outside the gene matches: 12. The CDR3, from cysteine to phenylalanine, totals 16 residues. The sequence is cut down to CDR3 DNA, 48 bases in frame from base 1. Based on the germline V gene, the CDR1 and CDR2 sequences are SGHVS and FNYEAQ. The receptor was isolated from a man aged 18 to 29 who had mild COVID-19 (a few samples of this study predate the infection). The sample titles of this study are shuffled in the database, so cell type and time point are left out; the donor was told from shared clones. The specimen was PBMCs or a T cell subset sorted from them (not recorded which). This chain is built from TRBV7-6 and TRBJ2-5; TRBD1 agrees with 8 junctional bases. The nucleotide sequence reads TGTGCCAGCAGCTGGATCAGGGGGCCCGGTGGGGAGACCCAGTACTTC. Translated, this gives CASSWIRGPGGETQYF.